One sample yielded the 17 T cell receptor beta chains listed below, sequenced in a study of T cell responses to AZD1222 COVID-19 vaccine. The protocol was immunoSEQ multiplex PCR, while the TCRdb copy is restricted to in-frame clones and leaves out a portion. The sample lists roughly 180,000 clones, about 92% occurring once. Sequenced material: peripheral blood, taken 28 days after the second AZD1222 dose. Receptors were obtained from an adult who received the AZD1222 COVID-19 vaccine.

The chain combines TRBV7-6 with TRBJ1-2, with D tentatively TRBD1 (5 bases). The length of the CDR3 is 14 residues. Germline values: CDR1 SGHVS, CDR2 FNYEAQ. The ends were cut back, 0 bases at V and 3 bases at J, with 8 bases in the middle. The CDR3 DNA reads as TGTGCCAGCAGCTTAGCGGTCAGGGACTATGGCTACACCTTC. Its protein is CASSLAVRDYGYTF.

This clone was detected only a few times. The genes are TRBV6-4 and TRBJ2-1; possibly TRBD2 for D (5 bases). The germline gives CDR1 MRHNA, CDR2 SNTAGT. Trimming removed 2 bases at V and 0 bases at J, with 11 bases between. The CDR3 extends over 16 amino acids. CDR3 in DNA: TGTGCCAGCAGTGACCCCATTCGGGGCTCCTACAATGAGCAGTTCTTC. It is translated as CASSDPIRGSYNEQFF.

The chain employs TRBV4-3 and TRBJ1-1, with D possibly TRBD1 on 6 matching bases. The CDR3 is 15 residues long. Germline assignment: CDR1 LGHNA and CDR2 YSLEER. Trimming removed 1 base at V and 4 bases at J, with 13 bases between. The CDR3 region is CASSQVPEGGTEAFF. The CDR3 bases are TGCGCCAGCAGCCAAGTGCCGGAGGGGGGCACTGAAGCTTTCTTT.

This chain uses TRBV30 with TRBJ2-2; a possible D gene is TRBD1 (5 bases). The germline V gene has CDR1 GTSNPN and CDR2 SVGIG (reference sequence). The CDR3 sequence is 14 residues long. V was pared by 3 bases and J by 7 bases, with 15 bases between. In DNA form, the CDR3 reads TGTGCCTGGAGGACGACTCAGGGTGGCGGGGAGCTGTTTTTT. It codes for CAWRTTQGGGELFF.

This chain joins TRBV11-2 and TRBJ1-1; 8 bases are shared with TRBD1. The trim removed 1 base at V and 4 bases at J, leaving 2 bases unmatched. The CDR3 is 14 amino acids. Per the germline V gene, CDR1 is SGHAT and CDR2 is FQNNGV. The CDR3 bases are TGTGCCAGCAGCTTAGTACAGGGGGGCACTGAAGCTTTCTTT. Protein: CASSLVQGGTEAFF. The variable domain in full, with the rest retrieved from reference TRBV11-2 and TRBJ1-1, is EAGVAQSPRYKIIEKRQSVAFWCNPISGHATLYWYQQILGQGPKLLIQFQNNGVVDDSQLPKDRFSAERLKGVDSTLKIQPAKLEDSAVYLCASSLVQGGTEAFFGQGTRLTVV.

The rearrangement links TRBV14 to TRBJ1-3, with 9 bases lining up with TRBD1. CDR3 size: 15 residues. J was trimmed by 3 bases and V by 3 bases; bases with no gene match: 3. CDR1 is SGHDN, CDR2 FVKESK, per germline. CDR3 residues: CASSHWTGVGNTIYF. The DNA for the CDR3 is TGTGCCAGCAGCCACTGGACAGGGGTTGGAAACACCATATATTTT.

The chain links TRBV7-9 to TRBJ1-1; D perhaps matches TRBD1 (5 bases). Germline values: CDR1 SEHNR, CDR2 FQNEAQ (reference sequence). Trimming pared 1 base from V and 8 bases from J, leaving 8 bases between. This CDR3 spans 12 amino acids. The CDR3, as DNA: TGTGCCAGCAGCTTAGGGGGGTGGGAAGCTTTCTTT. Translating it yields CASSLGGWEAFF.

The rearrangement uses TRBV7-8 and TRBJ2-1; 8 bases align to TRBD2. This CDR3 has 14 amino acids. V was clipped by 2 bases and J by 9 bases; unmatched bases: 6. In germline, CDR1 is SGHVS, CDR2 FQNEAQ. CDR3 in amino acids: CASSLKSGSAEQFF. CDR3 DNA sequence: TGTGCCAGCAGCTTAAAGAGCGGGAGCGCTGAGCAGTTCTTC.

CDR3 in amino acids: CASSPRDGDTEAFF. Here the CDR3 DNA reads TGTGCCAGCAGCCCTCGGGACGGTGACACTGAAGCTTTCTTT. The V call is TRBV7-4, the J call TRBJ1-1, with a tentative D call TRBD1 (5 bases). This CDR3 spans 14 amino acids. Deletions cut 5 bases from V and 3 bases from J, with 13 bases between. The germline gives CDR1 SGHVT, CDR2 SQSDAQ.

The chain joins TRBV11-2 to TRBJ2-3; D is undetermined. Per the germline V gene, CDR1 is SGHAT and CDR2 is FQNNGV. The V and J ends lost 2 bases and 4 bases respectively, with 1 base between them. This CDR3 comprises 11 residues. The CDR3 region is CASSLPDTQYF. CDR3 nucleotide sequence: TGTGCCAGCAGCTTACCAGATACGCAGTATTTT.

The gene calls are TRBV27 and TRBJ2-3; 15 bases match TRBD2. After removal of 5 bases from V and 6 bases from J, the junction contained 3 bases not matched to a gene. CDR1 MNHEY and CDR2 SMNVEV come from the germline V gene (reference sequence). The CDR3 spans 15 residues. The CDR3 DNA reads TGTGCCAGCAGTCCCGGGACTAGCGGGGGGGATACGCAGTATTTT. This codes for CASSPGTSGGDTQYF.

This clone was counted between two and nine times. The CDR3, as DNA: TGTGCCAGCAGCGAGCAGAGCTCTGGAAACACCATATATTTT. Amino acids: CASSEQSSGNTIYF. This sequence joins TRBV9 and TRBJ1-3; D is uncertain. V gave up 3 bases and J gave up 0 bases, with 7 bases separating them. CDR3 size: 14 residues. The germline gives CDR1 SGDLS, CDR2 YYNGEE.

V usage is TRBV2 and J usage is TRBJ2-2; TRBD1 agrees at 8 bases. V dropped 4 bases and J dropped 5; count of bases not matched to a gene: 6. CDR1 and CDR2 from the germline V gene are SNHLY and FYNNEI. This CDR3 is built from 15 residues. DNA for the CDR3: TGTGCCAGCAGTGTTGGACAGGGAGGAACCGGGGAGCTGTTTTTT. Its translation is CASSVGQGGTGELFF.

The chain couples TRBV7-8 to TRBJ1-1; D ambiguous. Germline-derived CDR1 and CDR2 are SGHVS and FQNEAQ. Trimming pared 1 base from V and 11 bases from J, leaving 20 bases between. The length of the CDR3 is 15 residues. The CDR3 sequence is CASSLGRQTRGSAFF. As DNA, the CDR3 is TGTGCCAGCAGCTTAGGTAGGCAGACGCGAGGGTCGGCTTTCTTT.

This sequence joins TRBV30 and TRBJ1-2, with D perhaps TRBD1 (6 bases). Germline V gene lookup returns CDR1 GTSNPN and CDR2 SVGIG (reference sequence). The CDR3 loop spans 16 amino acids. The V and J ends lost 3 bases and 2 bases respectively, with 19 bases between them. The CDR3 here is CAWSLPRGRGNYGYTF. DNA for the CDR3: TGTGCCTGGAGCCTACCCAGGGGCCGGGGCAACTATGGCTACACCTTC.

This clone was seen once. The rearrangement joins TRBV27 to TRBJ2-3; TRBD2 matches 7 bases. The CDR3 extends over 14 amino acids. The junction had 0 bases not matched to a gene; V was cut back by 2 bases and J by 1 base. Germline CDR1 is MNHEY and CDR2 is SMNVEV (reference sequence). This CDR3 reads CASSLRGGTDTQYF. DNA of the CDR3: TGTGCCAGCAGTTTACGGGGGGGCACAGATACGCAGTATTTT.

The chain couples TRBV2 to TRBJ2-1, with TRBD2 identical over 8 bases. Germline V gene sequence: CDR1 SNHLY, CDR2 FYNNEI. V lost 4 bases to trimming and J lost 5 bases; unmatched junction nucleotides: 19. The CDR3 has 19 amino acids. The CDR3 is CASSGPRSGSLPRDNEQFF. CDR3 DNA sequence: TGTGCCAGCAGTGGACCCCGGAGCGGGAGCCTTCCCCGGGACAATGAGCAGTTCTTC.